One and the same sample provided the 13 T cell receptor beta chains below, sequenced in a study of blood T cell repertoires in COVID-19. Sequencing was performed with immunoSEQ multiplex PCR; in TCRdb, only in-frame clones are kept and a portion is missing. The data show 60,000 or so clones, about 90% seen once. Sequenced: peripheral blood. Receptor source: a human donor with acute or convalescent COVID-19. The donor label of this sample is uncertain.

The V call is TRBV7-2, the J call TRBJ2-7; D unresolved. V gave up 8 bases and J gave up 0 bases, with 11 bases separating them. From germline, CDR1 is SGHTA and CDR2 FQGNSA. The CDR3 contains 13 residues. The CDR3 reads CASGIGLSYEQYF. The CDR3 DNA follows: TGTGCCAGCGGCATTGGTCTCTCCTACGAGCAGTACTTC.

The chain employs TRBV15 and TRBJ1-2, with 12 bases fitting TRBD1. The germline V gene has CDR1 LNHNV and CDR2 YYDKDF (reference sequence). V was pared by 0 bases and J by 13 bases, with 15 bases of the junction left unmatched. The length of the CDR3 is 17 residues. CDR3 region: CATSRDRGDRGRYLVTF. The CDR3 region has the DNA TGTGCCACCAGCAGAGATAGGGGGGACAGGGGGCGTTATTTGGTCACCTTC.

The chain couples TRBV9 to TRBJ2-3, with D maybe TRBD2 (6 bases). V was pared by 4 bases and J by 6 bases, with 6 bases between. This CDR3 region has 11 residues. Germline CDR1 SGDLS, CDR2 YYNGEE. The CDR3 coding sequence is TGTGCCAGCAGCAGCGGGGATACGCAGTATTTT. It specifies CASSSGDTQYF.

The chain employs TRBV5-1 and TRBJ2-1, with D possibly TRBD2 on 5 matching bases. V dropped 0 bases and J dropped 1 base, with 8 bases sitting between them. Germline CDR1 reads SGHRS; CDR2 reads YFSETQ. CDR3 size: 15 residues. The CDR3 is CASSLVRGSYNEQFF. The CDR3 nucleotides read TGCGCCAGCAGCTTGGTTCGGGGTTCCTACAATGAGCAGTTCTTC.

The chain has TRBV6-1 and TRBJ2-5; D is perhaps TRBD2 (6 bases). V was shortened by 2 bases and J by 4 bases, with 8 bases between the two germline ends. The germline CDR1 and CDR2 sequences are MNHNS and SASEGT. The CDR3 is 13 residues long. CDR3 residues: CASSELEGETQYF. The CDR3 bases are TGTGCCAGCAGTGAACTGGAGGGAGAGACCCAGTACTTC.

The chain combines TRBV7-3 with TRBJ2-1, with TRBD2 identical over 10 bases. Trimming removed 5 bases from V and 10 bases from J; junction bases left unmatched: 14. This CDR3 is 16 amino acids long. Germline-derived CDR1 and CDR2 are SGHTA and FQGTGA. Here the CDR3 reads CASSPPRTSGPGEQFF. In DNA form, the CDR3 reads TGTGCCAGCAGCCCCCCCCGGACTAGCGGTCCGGGAGAGCAGTTCTTC. Full variable domain (outside the CDR3, taken from reference TRBV7-3 and TRBJ2-1): GAGVSQTPSNKVTEKGKYVELRCDPISGHTALYWYRQSLGQGPEFLIYFQGTGAADDSGLPNDRFFAVRPEGSVSTLKIQRTERGDSAVYLCASSPPRTSGPGEQFFGPGTRLTVL.

The V gene is TRBV19, the J gene TRBJ1-3; D remains unclear. Germline V CDR1 and CDR2: LNHDA, SQIVND (reference sequence). The CDR3 covers 15 residues. V was shortened by 3 bases and J by 3 bases, with 12 bases between the two germline ends. This CDR3 is CASSMMRGSGNTIYF. The CDR3 DNA is TGTGCCAGTAGTATGATGAGAGGGAGTGGAAACACCATATATTTT.

The chain joins TRBV10-3 to TRBJ2-1; D might be TRBD2 (7 bases). V shed 0 bases and J shed 5 bases, with 11 bases lying between them. The CDR3 runs 15 residues. The germline gives CDR1 ENHRY, CDR2 SYGVKD. The CDR3 is CAISESGGADNEQFF. CDR3 sequence (DNA): TGTGCCATCAGTGAGTCGGGGGGGGCTGACAATGAGCAGTTCTTC.

The chain links TRBV4-2 to TRBJ1-4; TRBD1 might be the D (5 bases). The V gene lost 1 base and the J gene lost 4 bases, with 10 bases spanning the gap. CDR1 is LGHNA, CDR2 YNFKEQ, per germline. This CDR3 spans 15 amino acids. The CDR3 nucleotides read TGTGCCAGCAGCCAAGGAAGGAGGGGTAATGAAAAACTGTTTTTT. Protein: CASSQGRRGNEKLFF.

The chain is built from TRBV3-1 (or the pseudogene TRBV3-2) and TRBJ2-1; D perhaps matches TRBD1 (5 bases). The CDR3 spans 15 residues. Trimming took off 4 bases at V and 2 bases at J, with 12 bases between the two ends. From germline, CDR1 is LGHDT and CDR2 YNNKEL (reference sequence). The CDR3 DNA sequence: TGTGCCAGCAGCCGAACACAGGAACCCTACAATGAGCAGTTCTTC. Amino acid sequence: CASSRTQEPYNEQFF.

The chain couples TRBV19 to TRBJ2-3, with 12 positions matching TRBD2. The CDR3 has 17 amino acids. In germline, CDR1 is LNHDA, CDR2 SQIVND (reference sequence). V trimming: 7 bases; J trimming: 1 base; junction bases outside the gene matches: 9. CDR3 region: CASTTSGGSRGTDTQYF. CDR3 DNA: TGTGCCAGTACAACTAGCGGGGGGTCTCGTGGCACAGATACGCAGTATTTT.

On this clone itself: A read error may produce the germline difference seen at one junction end. The CDR3 DNA reads as TGTGCCAGCAGCGAAGCGGGACAAGCCTATCTGCCCCAGCATTTT. Translation: CASSEAGQAYLPQHF. The chain employs TRBV6-1 and TRBJ1-5, with TRBD1 as a possible D gene (6 bases). CDR3 length: 15 amino acids. Germline CDR1 reads MNHNS; CDR2 reads SASEGT.

V is TRBV10-3 and J is TRBJ2-2; 8 bases align to TRBD1. Germline lookup yields CDR1 ENHRY and CDR2 SYGVKD. V lost 11 bases to trimming and J lost 4 bases; unmatched junction nucleotides: 6. The CDR3 consists of 13 residues. The CDR3 is CASRGQVTGELFF. The CDR3 DNA reads as TGTGCCTCGAGGGGACAGGTCACCGGGGAGCTGTTTTTT.